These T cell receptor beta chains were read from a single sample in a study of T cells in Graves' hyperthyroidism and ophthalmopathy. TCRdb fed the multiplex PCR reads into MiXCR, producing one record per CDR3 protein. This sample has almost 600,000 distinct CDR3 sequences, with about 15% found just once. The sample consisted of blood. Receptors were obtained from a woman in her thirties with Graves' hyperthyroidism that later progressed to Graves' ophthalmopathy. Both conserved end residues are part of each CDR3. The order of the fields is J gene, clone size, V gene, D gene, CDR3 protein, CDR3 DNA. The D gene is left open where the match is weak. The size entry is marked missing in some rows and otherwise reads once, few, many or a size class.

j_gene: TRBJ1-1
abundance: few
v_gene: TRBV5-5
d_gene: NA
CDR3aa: CASSGGVGGVGTEAFF
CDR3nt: TGTGCCAGCAGCGGGGGAGTGGGAGGGGTGGGGACTGAAGCTTTCTTT

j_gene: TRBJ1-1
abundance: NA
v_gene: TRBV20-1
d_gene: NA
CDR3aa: CSARAPTGEVGMNTEAFF
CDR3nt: TGCAGTGCTAGAGCTCCGACAGGCGAGGTTGGCATGAACACTGAAGCTTTCTTT

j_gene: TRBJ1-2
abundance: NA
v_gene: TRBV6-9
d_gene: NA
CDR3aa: CASSYPDEGSYYGYTF
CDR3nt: TGTGCCAGCAGTTACCCGGACGAGGGCAGTTACTATGGCTACACCTTC

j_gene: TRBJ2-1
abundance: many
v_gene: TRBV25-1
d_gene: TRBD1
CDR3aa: CASTTWEDRDNEQFF
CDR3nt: TGTGCCAGCACCACGTGGGAGGACAGGGACAATGAGCAGTTCTTC

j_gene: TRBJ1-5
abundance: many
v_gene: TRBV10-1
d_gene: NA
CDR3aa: CASSDNNQPQHF
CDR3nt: TGCGCCAGCAGTGATAATAATCAGCCCCAGCATTTT

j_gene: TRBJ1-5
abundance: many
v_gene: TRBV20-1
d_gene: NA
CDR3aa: CSAAEWMNQPQHF
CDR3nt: TGCAGTGCTGCCGAGTGGATGAATCAGCCCCAGCATTTT

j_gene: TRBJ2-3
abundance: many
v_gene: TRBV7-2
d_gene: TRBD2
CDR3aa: CASSSWGLAGGGWTDTQYF
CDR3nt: TGTGCCAGCAGCTCCTGGGGACTAGCGGGAGGAGGGTGGACAGATACGCAGTATTTT

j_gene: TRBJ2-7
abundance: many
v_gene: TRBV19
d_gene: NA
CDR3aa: CASSTSHRPPNHEQYF
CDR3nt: TGTGCCAGTAGCACCTCACACCGACCTCCGAACCACGAGCAGTACTTC

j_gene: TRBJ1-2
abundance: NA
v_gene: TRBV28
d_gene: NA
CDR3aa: CASTSTGRGPYGYTF
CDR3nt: TGTGCCAGCACCTCTACGGGGCGGGGGCCCTATGGCTACACCTTC

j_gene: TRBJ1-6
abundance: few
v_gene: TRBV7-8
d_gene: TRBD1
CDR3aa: CASSLVLSRQGGSPLHF
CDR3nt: TGTGCCAGCAGCTTAGTCTTAAGTAGACAGGGTGGATCACCCCTCCACTTT

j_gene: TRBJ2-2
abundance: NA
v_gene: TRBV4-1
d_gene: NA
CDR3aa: CASSQEPGQGNSRTGELFF
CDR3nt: TGCGCCAGCAGCCAAGAACCGGGGCAGGGAAACTCTCGCACCGGGGAGCTGTTTTTT

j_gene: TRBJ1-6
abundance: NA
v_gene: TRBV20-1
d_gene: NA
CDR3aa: CSARGRGESSYNSPLHF
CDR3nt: TGCAGTGCTAGAGGCCGCGGGGAAAGCTCCTATAATTCACCCCTCCACTTT